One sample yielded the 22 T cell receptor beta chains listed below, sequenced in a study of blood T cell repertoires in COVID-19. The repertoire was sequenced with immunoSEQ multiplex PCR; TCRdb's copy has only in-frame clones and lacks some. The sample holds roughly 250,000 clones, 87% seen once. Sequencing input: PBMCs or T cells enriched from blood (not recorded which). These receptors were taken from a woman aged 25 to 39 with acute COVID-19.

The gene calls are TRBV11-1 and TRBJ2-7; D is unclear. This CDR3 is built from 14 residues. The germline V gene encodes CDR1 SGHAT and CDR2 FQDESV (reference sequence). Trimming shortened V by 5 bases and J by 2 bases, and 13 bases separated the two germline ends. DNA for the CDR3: TGTGCCAGCAGCCCTTTAGCTTTCACCTACGAGCAGTACTTC. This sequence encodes CASSPLAFTYEQYF.

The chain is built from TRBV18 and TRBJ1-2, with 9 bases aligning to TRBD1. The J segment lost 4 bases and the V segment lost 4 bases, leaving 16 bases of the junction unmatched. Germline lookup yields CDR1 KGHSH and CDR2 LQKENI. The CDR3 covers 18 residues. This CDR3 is CASSRQDGQGTSGYGYTF. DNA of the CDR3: TGTGCCAGCTCACGCCAAGATGGACAGGGGACCTCTGGCTATGGCTACACCTTC.

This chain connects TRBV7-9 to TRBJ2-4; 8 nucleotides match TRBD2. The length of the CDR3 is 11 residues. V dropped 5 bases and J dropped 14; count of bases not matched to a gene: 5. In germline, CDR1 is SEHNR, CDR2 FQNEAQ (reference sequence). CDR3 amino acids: CASSAGGGKYF. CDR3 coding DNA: TGTGCCAGCAGCGCAGGCGGGGGGAAGTACTTC.

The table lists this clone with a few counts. CDR3 protein: CASSLQGSDSPLHF. Written as DNA, the CDR3 is TGTGCCAGCAGCTTGCAGGGTTCTGATTCACCCCTCCACTTT. The chain has TRBV5-4 and TRBJ1-6, with a possible D match to TRBD1 (5 bases). Between the trimmed V and J ends, which lost 1 base and 8 bases, there was a span of 10 bases. Germline assignment: CDR1 SGHNT and CDR2 YYREEE (reference sequence). This CDR3 has 14 amino acids.

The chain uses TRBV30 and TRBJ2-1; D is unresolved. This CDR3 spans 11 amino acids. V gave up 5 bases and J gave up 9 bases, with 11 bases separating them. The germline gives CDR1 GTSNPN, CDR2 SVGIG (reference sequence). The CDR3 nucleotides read TGTGCCTGGCAAGGAGCAGCTGAGCAGTTCTTC. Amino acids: CAWQGAAEQFF.

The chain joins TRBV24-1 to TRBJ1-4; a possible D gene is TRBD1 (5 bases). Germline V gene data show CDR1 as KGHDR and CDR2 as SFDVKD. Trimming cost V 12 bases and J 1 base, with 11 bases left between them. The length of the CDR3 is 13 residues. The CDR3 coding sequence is TGTGCCGCAGGGCAGGGAACTAATGAAAAACTGTTTTTT. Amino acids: CAAGQGTNEKLFF.

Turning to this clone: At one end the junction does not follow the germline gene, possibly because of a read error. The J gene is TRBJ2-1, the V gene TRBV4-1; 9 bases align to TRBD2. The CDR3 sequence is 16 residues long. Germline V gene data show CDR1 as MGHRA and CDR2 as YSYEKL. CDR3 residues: CASSHLGTSSSNEQFF. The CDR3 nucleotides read TGCGCCAGCAGCCATCTCGGGACTAGCTCCTCCAATGAGCAGTTCTTC.

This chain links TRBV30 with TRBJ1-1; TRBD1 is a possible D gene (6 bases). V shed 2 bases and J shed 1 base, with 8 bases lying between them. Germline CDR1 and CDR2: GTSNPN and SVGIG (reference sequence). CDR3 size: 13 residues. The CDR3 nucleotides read TGTGCCTGGAGTCAGGGGAGGAACACTGAAGCTTTCTTT. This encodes CAWSQGRNTEAFF.

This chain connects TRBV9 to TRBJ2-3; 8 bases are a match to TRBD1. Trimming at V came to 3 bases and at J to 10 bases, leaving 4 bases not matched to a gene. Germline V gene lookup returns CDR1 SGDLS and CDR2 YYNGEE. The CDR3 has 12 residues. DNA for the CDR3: TGTGCCAGCAGCGGTACAGGGGGTCCGCAGTATTTT. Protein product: CASSGTGGPQYF.

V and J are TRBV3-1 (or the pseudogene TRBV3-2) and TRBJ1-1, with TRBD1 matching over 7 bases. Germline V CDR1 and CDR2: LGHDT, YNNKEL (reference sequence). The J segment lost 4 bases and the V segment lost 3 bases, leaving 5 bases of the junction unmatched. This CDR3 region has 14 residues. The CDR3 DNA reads TGTGCCAGCAGCCAGACAGGGATTGTCACTGAAGCTTTCTTT. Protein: CASSQTGIVTEAFF.

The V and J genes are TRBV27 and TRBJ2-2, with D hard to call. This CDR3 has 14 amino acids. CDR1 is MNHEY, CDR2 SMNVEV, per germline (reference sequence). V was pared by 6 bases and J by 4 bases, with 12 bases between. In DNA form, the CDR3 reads TGTGCCAGCAGATCAGGTCGCGTCACCGGGGAGCTGTTTTTT. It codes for CASRSGRVTGELFF.

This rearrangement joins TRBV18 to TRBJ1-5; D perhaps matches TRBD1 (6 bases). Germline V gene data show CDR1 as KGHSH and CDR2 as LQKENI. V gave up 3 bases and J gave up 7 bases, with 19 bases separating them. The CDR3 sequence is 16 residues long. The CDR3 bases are TGTGCCAGCTCACCGGCGGAAACAGGGTTGGGACAGCCCCAGCATTTT. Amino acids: CASSPAETGLGQPQHF.

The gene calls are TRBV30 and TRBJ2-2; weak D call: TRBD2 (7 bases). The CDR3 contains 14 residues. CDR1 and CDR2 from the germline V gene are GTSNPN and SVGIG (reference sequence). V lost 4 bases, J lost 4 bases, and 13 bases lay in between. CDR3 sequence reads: CAWTRGAGTGELFF. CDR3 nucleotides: TGTGCCTGGACCCGGGGGGCCGGCACCGGGGAGCTGTTTTTT.

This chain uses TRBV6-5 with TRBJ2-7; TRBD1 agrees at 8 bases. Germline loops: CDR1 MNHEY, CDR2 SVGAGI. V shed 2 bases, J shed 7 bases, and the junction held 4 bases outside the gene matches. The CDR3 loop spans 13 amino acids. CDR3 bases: TGTGCCAGCAGTTACGCAGGGGGCGGTGAGCAGTACTTC. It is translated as CASSYAGGGEQYF.

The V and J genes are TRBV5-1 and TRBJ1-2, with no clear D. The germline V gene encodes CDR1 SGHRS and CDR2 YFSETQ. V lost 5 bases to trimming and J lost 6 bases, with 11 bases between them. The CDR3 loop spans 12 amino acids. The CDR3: CASSWSGDGYTF. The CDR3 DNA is TGCGCCAGCAGTTGGTCCGGAGATGGCTACACCTTC.

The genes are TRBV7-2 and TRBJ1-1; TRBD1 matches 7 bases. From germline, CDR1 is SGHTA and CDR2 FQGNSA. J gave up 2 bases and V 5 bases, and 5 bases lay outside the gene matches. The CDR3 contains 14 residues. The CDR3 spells CASSHRDRNTEAFF. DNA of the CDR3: TGTGCCAGCAGCCACCGGGACAGAAACACTGAAGCTTTCTTT.

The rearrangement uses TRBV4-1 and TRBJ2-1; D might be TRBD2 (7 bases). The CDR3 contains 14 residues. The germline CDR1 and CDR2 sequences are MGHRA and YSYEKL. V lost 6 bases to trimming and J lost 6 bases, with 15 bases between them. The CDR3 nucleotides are TGCGCCAGCAGTCTCGGACTAGGGGGCAATGAGCAGTTCTTC. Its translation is CASSLGLGGNEQFF.

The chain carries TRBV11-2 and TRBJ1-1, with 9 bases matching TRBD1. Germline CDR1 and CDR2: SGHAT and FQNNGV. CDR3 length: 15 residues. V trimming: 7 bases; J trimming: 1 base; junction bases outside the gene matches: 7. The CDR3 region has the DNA TGTGCCAGCACCTTCGGGACAGGGAGGAACACTGAAGCTTTCTTT. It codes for CASTFGTGRNTEAFF.

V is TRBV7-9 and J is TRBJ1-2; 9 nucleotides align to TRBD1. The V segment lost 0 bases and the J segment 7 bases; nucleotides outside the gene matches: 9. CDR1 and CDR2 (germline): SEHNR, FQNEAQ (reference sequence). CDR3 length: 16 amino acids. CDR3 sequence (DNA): TGTGCCAGCAGCTTAGCCCCGGACAGGGGCTCGATTGGCTACACCTTC. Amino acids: CASSLAPDRGSIGYTF.

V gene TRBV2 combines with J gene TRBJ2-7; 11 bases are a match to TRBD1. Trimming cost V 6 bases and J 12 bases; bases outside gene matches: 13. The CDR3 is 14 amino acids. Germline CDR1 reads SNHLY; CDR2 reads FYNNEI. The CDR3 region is CASRQRRDRGDLYF. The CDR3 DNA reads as TGTGCCAGCAGACAAAGGAGGGACAGGGGGGATCTGTACTTC.

The CDR3 nucleotides are TGCGCCAGCAGCCGGGGACAGGATGGCTATGGCTACACCTTC. Its translation is CASSRGQDGYGYTF. This chain links TRBV5-1 with TRBJ1-2, with 8 bases aligning to TRBD1. The V segment lost 4 bases and the J segment 4 bases; nucleotides outside the gene matches: 6. Germline CDR1 SGHRS, CDR2 YFSETQ. This CDR3 is 14 amino acids long.

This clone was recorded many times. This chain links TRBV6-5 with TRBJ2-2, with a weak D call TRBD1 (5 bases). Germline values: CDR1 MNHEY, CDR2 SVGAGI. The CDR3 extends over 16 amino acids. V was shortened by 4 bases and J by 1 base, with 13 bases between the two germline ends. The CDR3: CASSFRAGLNTGELFF. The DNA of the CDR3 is TGTGCCAGCAGTTTCAGGGCCGGCTTGAACACCGGGGAGCTGTTTTTT.